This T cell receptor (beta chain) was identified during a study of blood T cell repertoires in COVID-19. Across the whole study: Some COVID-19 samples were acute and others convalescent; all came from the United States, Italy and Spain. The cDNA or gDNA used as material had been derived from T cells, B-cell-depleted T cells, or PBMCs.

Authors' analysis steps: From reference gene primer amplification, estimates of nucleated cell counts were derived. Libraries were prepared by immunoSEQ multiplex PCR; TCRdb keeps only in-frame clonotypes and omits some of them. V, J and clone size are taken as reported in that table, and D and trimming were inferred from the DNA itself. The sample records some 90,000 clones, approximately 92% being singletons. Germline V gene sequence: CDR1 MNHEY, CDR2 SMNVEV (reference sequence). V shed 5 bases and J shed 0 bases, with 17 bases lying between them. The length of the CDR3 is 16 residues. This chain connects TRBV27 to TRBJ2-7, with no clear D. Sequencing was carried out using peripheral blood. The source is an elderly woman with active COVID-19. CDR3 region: CASSPKFPHSSYEQYF. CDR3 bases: TGTGCCAGCAGTCCCAAGTTTCCCCACAGCTCCTACGAGCAGTACTTC.